These 19 T cell receptor beta chains were all obtained from the same sample, sequenced in a study of CD8 T cells in Susac syndrome (dated by TCRdb to the late 2010s). Libraries were made using the immunoSEQ multiplex PCR assay. RNA was extracted using the RNeasy kit, and roughly 0.45 to 1 microgram was reverse transcribed with random hexamers. The raw public data were reprocessed by TCRdb itself: fastp quality trimming at Q25, MiXCR clonotype calling, in-frame beta chains only. Each CDR3 protein appears once, grouped with its most common genes and DNA. The sample data list some 150,000 distinct CDR3 sequences, and about 95% of these were observed just once. The biggest ten clones account for 0.16% of the sample. The sequenced sample was CD4+ T cells from PBMCs. The receptors were sampled from a human donor with Susac syndrome.

This clonotype was seen once. The gene calls are TRBV20-1 and TRBJ1-5, with D perhaps TRBD1 (5 bases). Trimming left V 6 bases short and J 1 base short, with 19 bases between. CDR3 length: 16 amino acids. Germline-derived CDR1 and CDR2 are DFQATT and SNEGSKA (reference sequence). The CDR3 bases are TGCAGTGCGTTGAGAGGGGCGGCTAGAAGCAATCAGCCCCAGCATTTT. Translated: CSALRGAARSNQPQHF.

This chain's CDR3 is CASSNGLGGYTF. In DNA form, the CDR3 reads TGTGCCAGCAGTAACGGTCTTGGAGGCTACACCTTC. The chain is built from TRBV25-1 and TRBJ1-2; D not certain. The germline V and J ends were trimmed by 5 bases and 8 bases, with 12 bases remaining between them. The CDR3 has 12 amino acids. Per germline, CDR1 MGHDK and CDR2 SYGVNS.

This chain joins TRBV3-1 and TRBJ1-2; D gene uncertain. The V gene's germline CDR1 is LGHDT and CDR2 YNNKEL (reference sequence). The CDR3 covers 15 residues. The V gene lost 0 bases and the J gene lost 8 bases, with 16 bases spanning the gap. The CDR3 region is CASSQEIGRLRGYTF. The CDR3 nucleotides are TGTGCCAGCAGCCAAGAAATTGGACGGCTACGCGGCTACACCTTC.

The genes are TRBV19 and TRBJ2-3, with 12 bases matching TRBD2. The CDR3 runs 16 residues. Germline V gives CDR1 LNHDA, CDR2 SQIVND (reference sequence). The junction had 5 bases not matched to a gene; V was cut back by 4 bases and J by 3 bases. The chain's CDR3 is CASSTLAGGWTDTQYF. As DNA, the CDR3 is TGTGCCAGTAGTACCCTAGCGGGGGGGTGGACAGATACGCAGTATTTT.

The chain employs TRBV20-1 and TRBJ1-2; D possibly corresponds to TRBD1 (6 bases). Germline CDR1 reads DFQATT; CDR2 reads SNEGSKA (reference sequence). This CDR3 has 14 residues. The V end was cut by 1 base, the J end by 4 bases, with 13 bases between. Here the CDR3 reads CSARALTGGYGYTF. The CDR3 region has the DNA TGCAGTGCTAGAGCACTGACAGGAGGCTATGGCTACACCTTC.

The genes are TRBV29-1 and TRBJ2-7; TRBD1 or TRBD2 may be the D gene (5 bases each). Germline CDR1 is SQVTM and CDR2 is ANQGSEA. This CDR3 contains 12 residues. Trimming left V 4 bases short and J 2 bases short, with 9 bases between. The CDR3 DNA reads TGCAGCGTTGTCGGGGCGGCCTACGAGCAGTACTTC. Encoded protein: CSVVGAAYEQYF.

This chain connects TRBV6-1 to TRBJ1-1; D unresolved. CDR1 and CDR2 (germline): MNHNS, SASEGT. Trimming pared 4 bases from V and 1 base from J, leaving 4 bases between. The CDR3 is 12 amino acids. As DNA, the CDR3 is TGTGCCAGCAGTGTCCGGAACACTGAAGCTTTCTTT. Amino acid sequence: CASSVRNTEAFF.

Concerning this clonotype: The junction shows a germline mismatch at one end, possibly a read error. The gene calls are TRBV10-2 and TRBJ2-6, with D unresolved. CDR1 is WSHSY and CDR2 is SAAADI in the germline V gene. The CDR3 covers 13 residues. The CDR3 sequence: CASTVSAANVLTF. CDR3 DNA sequence: TGCGCCAGTACAGTCTCTGCGGCCAACGTCCTGACTTTC.

This clonotype has just one count. The chain combines TRBV11-3 with TRBJ2-3; D not resolved. The CDR3 contains 14 residues. Trimming left V 4 bases short and J 6 bases short, with 14 bases between. CDR1 and CDR2 (germline): SGHNT, YENEEA. CDR3 residues: CASSSHDGGDTQYF. CDR3 DNA: TGTGCCAGCAGCTCCCACGACGGTGGGGATACGCAGTATTTT.

The chain has TRBV6-5 and TRBJ2-1; 8 bases line up with TRBD2. CDR3 length: 11 residues. Per germline, CDR1 MNHEY and CDR2 SVGAGI. V lost 11 bases to trimming and J lost 9 bases; unmatched junction nucleotides: 6. The CDR3, as DNA: TGTGCCTCTCGCCGGGGGGGTGAGCAGTTCTTC. Translated, it gives CASRRGGEQFF.

V and J are TRBV20-1 and TRBJ1-2; 7 bases are shared with TRBD1. The CDR3 has 15 amino acids. The V segment lost 5 bases and the J segment 6 bases; nucleotides outside the gene matches: 15. CDR1 DFQATT and CDR2 SNEGSKA come from the germline V gene (reference sequence). CDR3 coding DNA: TGCAGTGCTGGATTGGCCCTAACAGGGGCCGATGGCTACACCTTC. Amino acid sequence: CSAGLALTGADGYTF.

The chain combines TRBV27 with TRBJ2-3; possibly TRBD1 for D (5 bases). V was clipped by 8 bases and J by 6 bases, with 12 bases between them. CDR1 MNHEY and CDR2 SMNVEV come from the germline V gene (reference sequence). This CDR3 is 12 amino acids long. The CDR3 protein is CASGHPLDTQYF. CDR3 bases: TGTGCCAGCGGACACCCTTTGGATACGCAGTATTTT.

V usage is TRBV3-1 and J usage is TRBJ2-1; D call uncertain. CDR1 LGHDT and CDR2 YNNKEL come from the germline V gene (reference sequence). CDR3 length: 14 residues. Trimming removed 1 base from V and 5 bases from J, with 9 bases in between. The CDR3 reads CASSQGSLNNEQFF. In DNA form, the CDR3 reads TGTGCCAGCAGCCAAGGTAGTCTTAACAATGAGCAGTTCTTC.

This clonotype was seen a handful of times. The V gene is TRBV29-1, the J gene TRBJ2-5, with D unresolved. The germline V gene has CDR1 SQVTM and CDR2 ANQGSEA. This CDR3 comprises 12 residues. The V gene lost 6 bases and the J gene lost 3 bases, with 11 bases spanning the gap. The CDR3 spells CSVQPREETQYF. The DNA of the CDR3 is TGCAGCGTCCAGCCCCGGGAAGAGACCCAGTACTTC.

Comments on this clonotype: The junction does not match germline at one end; this may be a read error. This rearrangement joins TRBV20-1 to TRBJ2-4; 9 positions match TRBD1. Per germline, CDR1 DFQATT and CDR2 SNEGSKA (reference sequence). The CDR3 runs 16 residues. CDR3 sequence (DNA): TGCAGTGCAAGAGGTTGGGGACAGGGCGACCGGAACATTCAGTACTTC. Translation gives CSARGWGQGDRNIQYF.

This chain connects TRBV15 to TRBJ2-5; D not certain. This CDR3 is 14 amino acids long. V was cut by 0 bases and J by 4 bases, with 9 bases left in between. CDR1 and CDR2 (germline): LNHNV, YYDKDF (reference sequence). The CDR3 protein is CATSRDSSRETQYF. Here the CDR3 DNA reads TGTGCCACCAGCAGAGATTCGAGCCGAGAGACCCAGTACTTC. The entire variable domain, with the rest obtained from reference TRBV15 and TRBJ2-5, is as follows: DAMVIQNPRYQVTQFGKPVTLSCSQTLNHNVMYWYQQKSSQAPKLLFHYYDKDFNNEADTPDNFQSRRPNTSFCFLDIRSPGLGDTAMYLCATSRDSSRETQYFGPGTRLLVL.

The V and J genes are TRBV4-2 and TRBJ2-4, with D uncertain. Trimming removed 1 base at V and 5 bases at J, with 18 bases between. The CDR3 has 17 residues. Germline CDR1 is LGHNA and CDR2 is YNFKEQ. The CDR3 DNA sequence: TGTGCCAGCAGCCAAGCGAGAACCGGATCGGTGGAAAACATTCAGTACTTC. Protein sequence: CASSQARTGSVENIQYF.

The chain joins TRBV29-1 to TRBJ2-7, with D possibly matching TRBD1 (6 bases). Per the germline V gene, CDR1 is SQVTM and CDR2 is ANQGSEA. The CDR3 spans 12 residues. Deletions cut 6 bases from V and 2 bases from J, with 11 bases between. CDR3 region: CSVRDTAYEQYF. CDR3 DNA sequence: TGCAGCGTCCGGGACACAGCCTACGAGCAGTACTTC.

V gene TRBV3-1 combines with J gene TRBJ2-5, with 8 bases matching TRBD2. Germline CDR1 reads LGHDT; CDR2 reads YNNKEL (reference sequence). The CDR3 contains 14 residues. V was clipped by 4 bases and J by 5 bases; unmatched bases: 6. The CDR3 sequence is CASSPVAGRETQYF. DNA of the CDR3: TGTGCCAGCAGCCCCGTAGCGGGAAGGGAGACCCAGTACTTC.